This TCR beta chain was profiled in a study of T cell responses to AZD1222 COVID-19 vaccine. The V gene's germline CDR1 is MNHEY and CDR2 SVGAGI. V lost 5 bases and J 1 base, leaving 8 bases between the germline ends. The CDR3 length is 13 residues. Sequencing was performed with immunoSEQ multiplex PCR; in TCRdb, only in-frame clones are kept and a portion is missing. The table has about 180,000 clones, 85% to 95% seen once. Specimen: peripheral blood, collected 28 days after the second dose of the MenACWY control vaccine. The source is an adult who received the MenACWY meningococcal vaccine as a control. V and J are TRBV6-5 and TRBJ1-1; no reliable D call. CDR3 loop: CASSTSPNTEAFF. For the CDR3, the DNA is TGTGCCAGCAGTACTTCTCCGAACACTGAAGCTTTCTTT.